This T cell receptor (beta chain) was observed in a study of Ad26.COV2.S vaccination and SARS-CoV-2 variants. Comments on this clone: Other DNA sequences of this sample code for an identical CDR3.

TCRdb's copy holds only in-frame clones and misses some; the assay was immunoSEQ multiplex PCR. The sample has 300,000 to 350,000 clones, 88% seen once. This sample's treatment: around 19 received Ad26.COV2.S at low or high dose, single or two shots; a few received placebo; per-sample allocation not given. Day 63 following the first vaccine or placebo injection was when the samples were taken. Trimming removed 0 bases at V and 4 bases at J, with 8 bases between. Germline values: CDR1 SGDLS, CDR2 YYNGEE. The CDR3 runs to 14 residues. This receptor was obtained from a person aged 18 to 59 who received the Ad26.COV2.S COVID-19 vaccine or a placebo. This specimen consisted of peripheral blood, obtained in a trial of Ad26.COV2.S vaccine versus placebo. The chain links TRBV9 to TRBJ1-5; no definite D call. CDR3 residues: CASSVGGMNQPQHF. CDR3 sequence (DNA): TGTGCCAGCAGCGTAGGTGGTATGAATCAGCCCCAGCATTTT.